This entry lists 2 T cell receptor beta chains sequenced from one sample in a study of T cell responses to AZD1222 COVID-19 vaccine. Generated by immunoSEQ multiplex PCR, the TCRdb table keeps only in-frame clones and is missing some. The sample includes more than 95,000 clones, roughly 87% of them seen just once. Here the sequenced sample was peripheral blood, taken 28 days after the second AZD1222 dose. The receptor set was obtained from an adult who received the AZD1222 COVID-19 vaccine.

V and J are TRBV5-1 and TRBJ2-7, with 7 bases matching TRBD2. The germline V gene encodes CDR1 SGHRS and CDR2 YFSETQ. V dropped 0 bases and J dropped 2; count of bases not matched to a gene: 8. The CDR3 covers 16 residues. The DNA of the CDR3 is TGCGCCAGCAGCTTGGTGGGCGGGAGTGGGACCTACGAGCAGTACTTC. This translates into CASSLVGGSGTYEQYF.

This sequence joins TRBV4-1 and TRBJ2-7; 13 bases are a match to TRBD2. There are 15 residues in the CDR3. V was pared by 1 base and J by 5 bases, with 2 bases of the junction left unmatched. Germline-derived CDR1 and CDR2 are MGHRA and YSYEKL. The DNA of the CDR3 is TGCGCCAGCAGCCAAGTTACTAGCGGGAGGGACGAGCAGTACTTC. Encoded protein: CASSQVTSGRDEQYF.